This is a list of T cell receptor beta chains from one sample in a study of blood T cell repertoires in COVID-19. Measured with immunoSEQ multiplex PCR; TCRdb has only the in-frame clones, and not every one. The sample includes fewer than 500,000 clones, around 87% seen only once; the top ten take about 0.7%. Sequencing used PBMCs or T cells enriched from blood (not recorded which). The receptors were sampled from a young woman who had recovered from COVID-19. Each CDR3 is given with its conserved first and last residue. A D gene is named only where the DNA matches it firmly. Clone size appears in some rows only: once, few, many, or a class for an expanded clone.

d_call: TRBD2
clone_size: NA
j_call: TRBJ2-1
v_call: TRBV6-6
cdr3_aa: CASKGLAADNEQFF
cdr3_nt: TGTGCCAGCAAGGGCCTAGCGGCAGACAATGAGCAGTTCTTC

d_call: NA
clone_size: NA
j_call: TRBJ1-1
v_call: TRBV9
cdr3_aa: CASSVEGEGTEAFF
cdr3_nt: TGTGCCAGCAGCGTAGAAGGGGAAGGCACTGAAGCTTTCTTT

d_call: TRBD2
clone_size: NA
j_call: TRBJ2-5
v_call: TRBV9
cdr3_aa: CASSVGTGGPQYF
cdr3_nt: TGTGCCAGCAGCGTCGGGACGGGGGGGCCCCAGTACTTC

d_call: NA
clone_size: NA
j_call: TRBJ2-5
v_call: TRBV11-2
cdr3_aa: CASSLVIPETQYF
cdr3_nt: TGTGCCAGCAGCTTAGTTATCCCGGAGACCCAGTACTTC

d_call: NA
clone_size: NA
j_call: TRBJ2-3
v_call: TRBV7-3
cdr3_aa: CASSVTGGGSTDTQYF
cdr3_nt: TGTGCCAGCAGCGTAACAGGGGGAGGGAGCACAGATACGCAGTATTTT

d_call: TRBD1
clone_size: NA
j_call: TRBJ1-5
v_call: TRBV30
cdr3_aa: CAWRDLDRDSNQPQHF
cdr3_nt: TGTGCCTGGAGGGACCTCGACAGGGATAGCAATCAGCCCCAGCATTTT

d_call: NA
clone_size: NA
j_call: TRBJ1-3
v_call: TRBV7-9
cdr3_aa: CASSPGGNTIYF
cdr3_nt: TGTGCCAGCAGCCCAGGGGGAAACACCATATATTTT

d_call: NA
clone_size: NA
j_call: TRBJ2-7
v_call: TRBV28
cdr3_aa: CASSLRHRYEQYF
cdr3_nt: TGTGCCAGCAGTCTTCGACACCGCTACGAGCAGTACTTC

d_call: TRBD2
clone_size: NA
j_call: TRBJ2-5
v_call: TRBV18
cdr3_aa: CASSLSGEEWRETQYF
cdr3_nt: TGTGCCAGCTCTCTCAGCGGGGAAGAGTGGCGAGAGACCCAGTACTTC

d_call: TRBD2
clone_size: NA
j_call: TRBJ2-3
v_call: TRBV5-1
cdr3_aa: CASIIGTSGTDTQYF
cdr3_nt: TGCGCCAGCATCATCGGGACTAGCGGCACAGATACGCAGTATTTT

d_call: NA
clone_size: NA
j_call: TRBJ2-5
v_call: TRBV2
cdr3_aa: CASSPLPVTGETQYF
cdr3_nt: TGTGCCAGCAGTCCCCTTCCCGTGACGGGGGAGACCCAGTACTTC

d_call: TRBD1
clone_size: NA
j_call: TRBJ1-6
v_call: TRBV7-2
cdr3_aa: CATTLTGVNSPLHF
cdr3_nt: TGTGCCACCACTTTGACAGGGGTAAATTCACCCCTCCACTTT

d_call: TRBD1
clone_size: few
j_call: TRBJ1-2
v_call: TRBV11-2
cdr3_aa: CASSPGQGAYGYTF
cdr3_nt: TGTGCCAGCAGCCCAGGACAGGGGGCCTATGGCTACACCTTC

d_call: TRBD1
clone_size: NA
j_call: TRBJ1-6
v_call: TRBV30
cdr3_aa: CAWSVRRGYSPLHF
cdr3_nt: TGTGCCTGGAGTGTACGCAGGGGGTACTCACCCCTCCACTTT

d_call: NA
clone_size: NA
j_call: TRBJ2-3
v_call: TRBV19
cdr3_aa: CASSTSADTQYF
cdr3_nt: TGTGCCAGTAGTACTAGTGCAGATACGCAGTATTTT

d_call: NA
clone_size: once
j_call: TRBJ1-2
v_call: TRBV28
cdr3_aa: CASSFSDSLNYGYTF
cdr3_nt: TGTGCCAGCAGTTTTTCGGACAGCCTGAACTATGGCTACACCTTC

d_call: NA
clone_size: NA
j_call: TRBJ1-2
v_call: TRBV27
cdr3_aa: CASSPPTGTGYTF
cdr3_nt: TGTGCCAGCAGTCCACCGACAGGCACTGGCTACACCTTC

d_call: NA
clone_size: NA
j_call: TRBJ2-7
v_call: TRBV9
cdr3_aa: CASSVAGDYEQYF
cdr3_nt: TGTGCCAGCAGCGTAGCGGGGGACTACGAGCAGTACTTC

d_call: NA
clone_size: NA
j_call: TRBJ1-2
v_call: TRBV5-1
cdr3_aa: CASSLGQGTNGYTF
cdr3_nt: TGCGCCAGCAGCTTGGGGCAGGGTACTAATGGCTACACCTTC

d_call: NA
clone_size: NA
j_call: TRBJ1-3
v_call: TRBV9
cdr3_aa: CASSVAGNTIYF
cdr3_nt: TGTGCCAGCAGCGTAGCGGGAAACACCATATATTTT

d_call: NA
clone_size: NA
j_call: TRBJ1-2
v_call: TRBV6-5
cdr3_aa: CASSYGTSFNYGYTF
cdr3_nt: TGTGCCAGCAGTTACGGGACATCTTTCAACTATGGCTACACCTTC

d_call: TRBD1
clone_size: NA
j_call: TRBJ2-2
v_call: TRBV2
cdr3_aa: CASTIQGESGELFF
cdr3_nt: TGTGCCAGCACCATCCAGGGGGAGTCCGGGGAGCTGTTTTTT

d_call: TRBD1
clone_size: NA
j_call: TRBJ1-1
v_call: TRBV6-1
cdr3_aa: CASSEWFGTGEAFF
cdr3_nt: TGTGCCAGCAGTGAATGGTTCGGGACAGGTGAAGCTTTCTTT

d_call: NA
clone_size: NA
j_call: TRBJ2-7
v_call: TRBV10-1
cdr3_aa: CASSEGTSSYEQYF
cdr3_nt: TGCGCCAGCAGTGAGGGCACCAGCTCCTACGAGCAGTACTTC